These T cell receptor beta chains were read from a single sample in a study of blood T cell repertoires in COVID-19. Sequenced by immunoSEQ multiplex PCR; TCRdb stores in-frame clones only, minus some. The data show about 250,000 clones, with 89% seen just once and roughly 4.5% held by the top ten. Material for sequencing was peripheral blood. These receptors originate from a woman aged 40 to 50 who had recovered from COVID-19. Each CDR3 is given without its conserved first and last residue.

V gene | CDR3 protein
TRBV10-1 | ASSHTGVETQY
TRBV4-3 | ASSQGYDMSTGELF
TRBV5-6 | ASSLMDRVENQPQH
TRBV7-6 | ASSPSDIFVENTEAF
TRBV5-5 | ASSLNYGYT
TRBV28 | ASSFPRGQGYDSPLH
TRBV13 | ASSLMSSGGYTDTQY
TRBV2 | ASSVYGSGQETQY
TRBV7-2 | ASSEISGVNTGELF
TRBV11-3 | ASSSRTVPTGELF
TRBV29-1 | SVLPGEQF
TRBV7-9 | ASSLPPGATNEKLF
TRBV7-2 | ASSLVAGIGYT
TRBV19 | ASSIGHGANVLT
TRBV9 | ASSVYRLAGHDEQF
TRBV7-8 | ASKIDFTDTQY
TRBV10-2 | ASSEVSGLSGFDEQF
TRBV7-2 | ASSFGGRVNEQF
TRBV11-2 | ASSFFRATTEAF
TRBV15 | ATSRPPGQIHNEKLF
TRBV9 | ASTSGVGTDTQY
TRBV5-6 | ASSLGANSPLH
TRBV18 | ASSSGQYEQY
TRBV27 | ASHNGAGGVNEQF
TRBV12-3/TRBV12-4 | ASRTGTQGAF
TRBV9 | ASSALEGGGTDTQY
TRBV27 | ASSLLGQGASNEQF
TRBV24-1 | ATSPGNIQY
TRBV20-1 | SASTSGSYEQY
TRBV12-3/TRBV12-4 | ASSLVEDTEAF
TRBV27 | ASRQGPSSGTSGGETDTQY
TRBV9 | ASSIDSLYGYT
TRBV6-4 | ASSRDSQDYGYT
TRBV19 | ASSRTGGTEAF
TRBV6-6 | ASSTGTGAYNEQF
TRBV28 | ASSFPEGQVYGYT
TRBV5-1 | ASSSGPGQDFRGYT
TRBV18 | ASSPQDTQETQY
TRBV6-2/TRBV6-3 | ASSLRDDNSPLH
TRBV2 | ASSGLAGELNQETQY
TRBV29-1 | SVEDGGGKTQY
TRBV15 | ATSRDLGTSQF
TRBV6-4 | ASSDSRGQGASNEQF
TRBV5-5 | ASSFLSEQF
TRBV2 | ASILQDTEAF
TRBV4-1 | ASSQDWFSGQIYEQY
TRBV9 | ASSVARDIWSNSPLH
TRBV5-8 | ASSRGQGAVDTQY
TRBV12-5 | ASGLELWTVSSYGYT
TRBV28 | ASSSQGVDEAF